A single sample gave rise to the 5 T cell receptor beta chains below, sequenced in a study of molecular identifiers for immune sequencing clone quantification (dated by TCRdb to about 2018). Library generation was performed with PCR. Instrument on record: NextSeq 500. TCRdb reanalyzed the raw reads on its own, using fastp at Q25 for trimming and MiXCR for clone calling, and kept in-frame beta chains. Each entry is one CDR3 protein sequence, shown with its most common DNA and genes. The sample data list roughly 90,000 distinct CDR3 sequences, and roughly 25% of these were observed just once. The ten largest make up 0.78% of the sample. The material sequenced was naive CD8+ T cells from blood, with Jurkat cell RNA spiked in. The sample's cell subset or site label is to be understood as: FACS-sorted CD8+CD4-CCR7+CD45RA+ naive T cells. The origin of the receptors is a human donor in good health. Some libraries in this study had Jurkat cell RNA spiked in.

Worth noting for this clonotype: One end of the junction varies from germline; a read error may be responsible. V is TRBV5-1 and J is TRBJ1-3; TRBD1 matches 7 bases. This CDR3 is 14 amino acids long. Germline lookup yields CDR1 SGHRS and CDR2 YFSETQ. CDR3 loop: CASSFTGDGNTICF. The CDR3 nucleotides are TGCGCCAGCAGCTTTACAGGGGACGGAAACACCATATGTTTT.

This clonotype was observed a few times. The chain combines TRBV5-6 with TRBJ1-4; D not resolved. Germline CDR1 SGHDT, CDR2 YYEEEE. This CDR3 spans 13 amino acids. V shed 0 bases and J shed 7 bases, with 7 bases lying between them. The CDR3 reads CASSLGRSEKLFF. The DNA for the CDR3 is TGTGCCAGCAGCTTGGGACGCAGTGAAAAACTGTTTTTT. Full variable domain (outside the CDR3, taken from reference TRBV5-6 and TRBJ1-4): DAGVTQSPTHLIKTRGQQVTLRCSPKSGHDTVSWYQQALGQGPQFIFQYYEEEERQRGNFPDRFSGHQFPNYSSELNVNALLLGDSALYLCASSLGRSEKLFFGSGTQLSVL.

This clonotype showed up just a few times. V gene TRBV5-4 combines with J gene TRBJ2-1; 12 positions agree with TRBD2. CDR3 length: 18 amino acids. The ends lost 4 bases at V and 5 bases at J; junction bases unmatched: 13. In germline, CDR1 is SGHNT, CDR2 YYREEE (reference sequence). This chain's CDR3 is CASSPKPLAGGADNEQFF. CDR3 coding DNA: TGTGCCAGCAGCCCCAAACCCCTAGCGGGGGGGGCGGACAATGAGCAGTTCTTC.

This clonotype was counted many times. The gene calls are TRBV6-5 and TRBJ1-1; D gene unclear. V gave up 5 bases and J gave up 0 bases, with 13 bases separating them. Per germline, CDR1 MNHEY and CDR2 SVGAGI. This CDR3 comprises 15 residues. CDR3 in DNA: TGTGCCAGCAGTCGCCGAGAGGGAATGAACACTGAAGCTTTCTTT. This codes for CASSRREGMNTEAFF.

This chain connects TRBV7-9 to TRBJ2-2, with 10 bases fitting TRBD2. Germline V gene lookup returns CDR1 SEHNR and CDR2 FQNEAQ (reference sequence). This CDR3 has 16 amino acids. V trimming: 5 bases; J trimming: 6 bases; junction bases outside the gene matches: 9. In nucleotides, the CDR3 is TGTGCCAGCAGCACTGTCGCACTAGCGGGATCCGGGGAGCTGTTTTTT. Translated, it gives CASSTVALAGSGELFF.